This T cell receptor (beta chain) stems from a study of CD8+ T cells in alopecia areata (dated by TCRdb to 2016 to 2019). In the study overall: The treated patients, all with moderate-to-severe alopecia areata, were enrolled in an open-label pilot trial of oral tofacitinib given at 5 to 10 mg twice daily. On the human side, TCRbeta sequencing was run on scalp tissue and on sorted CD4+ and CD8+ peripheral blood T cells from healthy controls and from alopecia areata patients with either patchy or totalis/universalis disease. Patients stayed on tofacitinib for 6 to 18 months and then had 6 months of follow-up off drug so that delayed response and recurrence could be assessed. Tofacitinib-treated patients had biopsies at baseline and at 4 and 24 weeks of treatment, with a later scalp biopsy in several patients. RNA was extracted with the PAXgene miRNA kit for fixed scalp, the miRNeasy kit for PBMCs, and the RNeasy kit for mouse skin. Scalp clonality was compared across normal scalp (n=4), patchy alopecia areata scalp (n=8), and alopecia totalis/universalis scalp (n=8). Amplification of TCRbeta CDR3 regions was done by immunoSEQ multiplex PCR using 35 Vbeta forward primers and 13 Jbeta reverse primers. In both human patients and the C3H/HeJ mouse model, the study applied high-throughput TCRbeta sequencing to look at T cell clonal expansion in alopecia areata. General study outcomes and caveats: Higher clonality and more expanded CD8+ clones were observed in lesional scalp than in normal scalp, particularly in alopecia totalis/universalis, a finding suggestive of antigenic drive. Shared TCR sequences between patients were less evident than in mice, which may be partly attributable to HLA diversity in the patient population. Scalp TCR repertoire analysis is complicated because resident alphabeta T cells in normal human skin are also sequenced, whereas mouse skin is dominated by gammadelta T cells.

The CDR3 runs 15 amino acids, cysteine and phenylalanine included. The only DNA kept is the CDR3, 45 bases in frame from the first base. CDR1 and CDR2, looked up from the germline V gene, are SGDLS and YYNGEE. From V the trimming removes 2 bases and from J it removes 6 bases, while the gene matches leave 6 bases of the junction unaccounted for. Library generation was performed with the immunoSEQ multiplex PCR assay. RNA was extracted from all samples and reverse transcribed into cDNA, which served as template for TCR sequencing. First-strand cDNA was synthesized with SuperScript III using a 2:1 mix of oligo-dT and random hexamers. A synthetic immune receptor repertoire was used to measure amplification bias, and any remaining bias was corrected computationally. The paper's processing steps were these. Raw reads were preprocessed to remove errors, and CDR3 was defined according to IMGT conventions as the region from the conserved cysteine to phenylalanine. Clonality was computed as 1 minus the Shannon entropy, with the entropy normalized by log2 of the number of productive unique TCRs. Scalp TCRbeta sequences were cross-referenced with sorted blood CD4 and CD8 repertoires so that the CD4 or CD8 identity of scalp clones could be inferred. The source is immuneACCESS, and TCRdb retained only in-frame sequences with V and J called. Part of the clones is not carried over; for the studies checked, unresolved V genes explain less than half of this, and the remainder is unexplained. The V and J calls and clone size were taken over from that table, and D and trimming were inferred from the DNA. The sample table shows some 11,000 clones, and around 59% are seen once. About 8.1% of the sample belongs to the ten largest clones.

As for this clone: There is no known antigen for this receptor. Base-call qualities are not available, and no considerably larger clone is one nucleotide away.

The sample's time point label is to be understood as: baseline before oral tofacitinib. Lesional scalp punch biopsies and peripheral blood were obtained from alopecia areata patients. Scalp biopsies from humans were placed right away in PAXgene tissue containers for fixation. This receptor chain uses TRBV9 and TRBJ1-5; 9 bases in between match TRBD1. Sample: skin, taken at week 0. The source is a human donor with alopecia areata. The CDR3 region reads CASSVGTGFSQPQHF. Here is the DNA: TGTGCCAGCAGCGTCGGGACAGGGTTTTCTCAGCCCCAGCATTTT.